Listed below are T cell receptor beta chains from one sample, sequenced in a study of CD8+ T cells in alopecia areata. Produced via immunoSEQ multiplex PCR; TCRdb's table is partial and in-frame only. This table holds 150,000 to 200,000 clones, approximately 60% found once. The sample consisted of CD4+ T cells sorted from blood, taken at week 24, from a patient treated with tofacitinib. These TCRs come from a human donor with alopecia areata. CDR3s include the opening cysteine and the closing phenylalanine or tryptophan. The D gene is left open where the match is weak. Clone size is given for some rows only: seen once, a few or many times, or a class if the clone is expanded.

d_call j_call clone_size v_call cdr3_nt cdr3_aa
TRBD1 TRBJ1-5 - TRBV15 TGTGCCACCAGCGGGGGGACAGTAGATCAGCCCCAGCATTTT CATSGGTVDQPQHF
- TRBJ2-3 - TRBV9 TGTGCCAGCAGCCCACAAACCTGGACATCCACGAGCACAGATACGCAGTATTTT CASSPQTWTSTSTDTQYF
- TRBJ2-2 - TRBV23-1 TGCGCCAGCAGAGATTACAGGGACACCGGGGAGCTGTTTTTT CASRDYRDTGELFF
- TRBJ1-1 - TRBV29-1 TGCAGCGTAAGGGGACCGATGAACACTGAAGCTTTCTTT CSVRGPMNTEAFF
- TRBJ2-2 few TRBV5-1 TGCGCCAGCCAAGGGTGGGGGCAGAACACCGGGGAGCTGTTTTTT CASQGWGQNTGELFF
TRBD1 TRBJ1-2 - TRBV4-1 TGCGCCAGCAGCCAAGATGGACAGGGCCTCGTCTATGGCTACACCTTC CASSQDGQGLVYGYTF
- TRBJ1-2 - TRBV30 TGTGCCTGGAGTGCAACAACAGGGCACTATGGCTACACCTTC CAWSATTGHYGYTF
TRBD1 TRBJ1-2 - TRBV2 TGTGCCAGCAGGGCAGGGGGTACTAACTATGGCTACACCTTC CASRAGGTNYGYTF
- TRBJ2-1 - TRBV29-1 TGCAGCGTTGAAGAGAGGCAACCCTCCTACAATGAGCAGTTCTTC CSVEERQPSYNEQFF
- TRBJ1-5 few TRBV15 TGTGCCACCAGCAGAGAGGGTCGGAACAATCAGCCCCAGCATTTT CATSREGRNNQPQHF
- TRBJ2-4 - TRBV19 TGTGCCAGTAGTATATACCTCCGGGGGCGCAAAAACATTCAGTACTTC CASSIYLRGRKNIQYF
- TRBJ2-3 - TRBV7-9 TGTGCCAGCAGCTTAGCGACACCCCGCACAGATACGCAGTATTTT CASSLATPRTDTQYF
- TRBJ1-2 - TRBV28 TGTGCCAGCAGTCCGCACTCCGCACGTAACTATGGCTACACCTTC CASSPHSARNYGYTF
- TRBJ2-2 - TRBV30 TGTGCCTGGAGTGTTTGGTCGGGGAAGAACACCGGGGAGCTGTTTTTT CAWSVWSGKNTGELFF
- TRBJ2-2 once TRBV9 TGTGCCAGCAGCGTACCCGCAGGTGCCGGGGAGCTGTTTTTT CASSVPAGAGELFF
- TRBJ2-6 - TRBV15 TGTGCCACCAGCAGATTCGGGGACGGTGCCCCTGGGGCCAACGTCCTGACTTTC CATSRFGDGAPGANVLTF
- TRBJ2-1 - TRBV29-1 TGCAGCGTTGAAGAACAGGGCCGGACAACTGGATACAATGAGCAGTTCTTC CSVEEQGRTTGYNEQFF
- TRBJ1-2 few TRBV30 TGTGCCTGGAGTGTTAGGGCGGGCAGGGGCGTCTATGGCTACACCTTC CAWSVRAGRGVYGYTF
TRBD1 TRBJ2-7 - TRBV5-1 TGCGCCAGCAGCTTGGAGGGACAGGGGCCGTACGAGCAGTACTTC CASSLEGQGPYEQYF
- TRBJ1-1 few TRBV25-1 TGTGCCAGCAGAGAAGGGGGGACTGAAGCTTTCTTT CASREGGTEAFF
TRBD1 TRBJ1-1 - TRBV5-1 TGCGCCAGCAGCTGGGGACAGGGAAAGGGTGGTGGCGCTTTCTTT CASSWGQGKGGGAFF
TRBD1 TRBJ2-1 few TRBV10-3 TGTGCCATCAACGGACAGGGGACTGGCAATGAGCAGTTCTTC CAINGQGTGNEQFF
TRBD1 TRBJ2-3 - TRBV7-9 TGTGCCAGCAGCCCGGACAGGGTAACAGATACGCAGTATTTT CASSPDRVTDTQYF
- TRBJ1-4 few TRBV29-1 TGCAGCGTTGGACGGGCGGATGAAAAACTGTTTTTT CSVGRADEKLFF
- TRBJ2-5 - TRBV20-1 TGCAGTGCTAATTTTTTGGAGACCCAGTACTTC CSANFLETQYF
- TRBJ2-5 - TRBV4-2 TGTGCCAGCAGCCAAGAAGGGGGTAAGGAAGAGACCCAGTACTTC CASSQEGGKEETQYF
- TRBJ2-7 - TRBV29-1 TGCAGCGTCGGCAGACACGGTCAAGCCGGCGAGCAGTACTTC CSVGRHGQAGEQYF
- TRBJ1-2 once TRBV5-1 TGCGCCAGCAGCTTCAGTAACAGAAAGTATGGCTACACCTTC CASSFSNRKYGYTF